These 30 T cell receptor beta chains originate from one sample sequenced in a study of blood T cells in healthy people across ages. Primed by a sample-barcoded 5' primer and a J-beta primer mix, a second PCR proceeded for roughly 6 to 12 cycles. TCRdb analysed the 5' RACE reads with MiXCR anew, one entry per CDR3 protein. The sample carries some 370,000 distinct CDR3 sequences, 52% recorded once. Sequenced material: blood. The receptors shown here come from a man between 60 and 75 years old in good health.

The V call is TRBV7-2, the J call TRBJ2-6; the match to TRBD1 covers 10 bases. The germline V gene has CDR1 SGHTA and CDR2 FQGNSA. Trimming cost V 10 bases and J 1 base; bases outside gene matches: 16. The CDR3 runs to 19 residues. The CDR3 DNA reads TGTGCCACCAGACAGGGGGCAGTGGGATTGGTTTCTGGGGCCAACGTCCTGACTTTC. Residues: CATRQGAVGLVSGANVLTF. Filled out from reference TRBV7-2 and TRBJ2-6, the complete variable domain reads GAGVSQSPSNKVTEKGKDVELRCDPISGHTALYWYRQSLGQGLEFLIYFQGNSAPDKSGLPSDRFSAERTGGSVSTLTIQRTQQEDSAVYLCATRQGAVGLVSGANVLTFGAGSRLTVL.

This clonotype occurred a few times. This may be a read error, as it is one base from a much larger clone. V usage is TRBV20-1 and J usage is TRBJ2-1; D might be TRBD2 (6 bases). Deletions cut 4 bases from V and 13 bases from J, with 20 bases between. Germline V gene lookup returns CDR1 DFQATT and CDR2 SNEGSKA (reference sequence). This CDR3 is built from 13 residues. DNA for the CDR3: TGCAGTGCTATGACCGGGGGTAGGGAGACCCAGTTCTTC. This translates into CSAMTGGRETQFF.

The chain combines TRBV12-3 or TRBV12-4 with TRBJ2-1, with 15 positions matching TRBD2. This CDR3 contains 17 residues. V trimming: 7 bases; J trimming: 7 bases; junction bases outside the gene matches: 11. CDR3 region: CASTTDGLAGGRNEQFF. The CDR3 nucleotides are TGTGCCAGCACCACGGATGGACTAGCGGGGGGGCGGAATGAGCAGTTCTTC.

This clonotype has a handful of counts. The chain is built from TRBV27 and TRBJ2-5; 7 bases fit TRBD1. Germline V gene lookup returns CDR1 MNHEY and CDR2 SMNVEV (reference sequence). The CDR3 spans 14 residues. J was trimmed by 1 base and V by 6 bases; bases with no gene match: 5. Here the CDR3 DNA reads TGTGCCAGCAGGCAACAGGGGCGCCAAGAGACCCAGTACTTC. Translated, it gives CASRQQGRQETQYF.

The gene calls are TRBV12-3 or TRBV12-4 and TRBJ1-2; 9 bases agree with TRBD1. Trimming removed 5 bases from V and 5 bases from J; junction bases left unmatched: 6. The CDR3 totals 14 residues. CDR3 DNA: TGTGCCAGCAGTGGTACAGGGGGCAGTTATGGCTACACCTTC. Its translation is CASSGTGGSYGYTF.

This clonotype occurred a few times. V is TRBV3-1 and J is TRBJ2-5; 12 bases match TRBD2. Germline CDR1 LGHDT, CDR2 YNNKEL (reference sequence). The CDR3 has 15 amino acids. V shed 1 base, J shed 13 bases, and the junction held 10 bases outside the gene matches. The CDR3 spells CASSQGGLAGGLWYF. Written as DNA, the CDR3 is TGTGCCAGCAGCCAAGGAGGGCTAGCGGGAGGGCTATGGTACTTC.

This clonotype has more than one count but fewer than ten. This sequence joins TRBV4-2 and TRBJ2-1, with TRBD2 identical over 9 bases. The V gene end was trimmed by 1 base and the J gene end by 3 bases; junction bases not matched to a gene: 13. The CDR3 contains 19 residues. From germline, CDR1 is LGHNA and CDR2 YNFKEQ. CDR3 nucleotide sequence: TGTGCCAGCAGCCAAGCAAACTTAGCAGCGGGAGGAGTCTACAATGAGCAGTTCTTC. Translation gives CASSQANLAAGGVYNEQFF.

A single count supports this clonotype. The V call is TRBV3-1, the J call TRBJ2-5, with 14 bases matching TRBD2. CDR1 is LGHDT, CDR2 YNNKEL, per germline (reference sequence). CDR3 length: 18 amino acids. V shed 0 bases and J 4 bases; nucleotides not matched to a gene: 7. The CDR3 DNA sequence: TGTGCCAGCAGCCAAGATTATGGCGGGACTAGCGGGAGAGAGACCCAGTACTTC. Amino acids: CASSQDYGGTSGRETQYF.

The DNA of the CDR3 is TGTGCCAGCAGTGGGAGCCTGGATACGCAGTATTTT. Translating it yields CASSGSLDTQYF. The rearrangement uses TRBV12-3 or TRBV12-4 and TRBJ2-3; possible D gene TRBD2, 5 bases. Deletions cut 5 bases from V and 6 bases from J, with 9 bases between. The CDR3 is made up of 12 amino acids.

This rearrangement joins TRBV29-1 to TRBJ2-5; D gene uncertain. Trimming stripped 7 bases from V and 5 bases from J, with 11 bases between. The CDR3 is 11 residues long. From germline, CDR1 is SQVTM and CDR2 ANQGSEA. CDR3 region: CSGEGFETQYF. CDR3 DNA sequence: TGCAGCGGGGAAGGGTTTGAGACCCAGTACTTC.

This clonotype was counted many times. The gene calls are TRBV12-3 or TRBV12-4 and TRBJ1-2, with 7 bases identical to TRBD1. V was clipped by 4 bases and J by 8 bases; unmatched bases: 10. CDR3 length: 14 amino acids. CDR3 in DNA: TGTGCCAGCAGTTACCTTACAGGGGCGGAGGGCTACACCTTC. Its protein is CASSYLTGAEGYTF.

J is TRBJ2-7 and V is TRBV7-8; no reliable D call. Trimming stripped 1 base from V and 7 bases from J, with 11 bases between. The CDR3 is 13 amino acids. The germline gives CDR1 SGHVS, CDR2 FQNEAQ. The CDR3, as DNA: TGTGCCAGCAGCTTAGATTACCGAAATGAGCAGTACTTC. It specifies CASSLDYRNEQYF.

Only a few counts were recorded for this clonotype. The chain combines TRBV4-2 with TRBJ2-1, with TRBD1 matching 7 bases. CDR1 and CDR2 from the germline V gene are LGHNA and YNFKEQ. The V and J ends lost 1 base and 8 bases, in that order; junction bases with no gene match: 14. The CDR3 totals 17 residues. The CDR3 sequence is CASSQAPRDSEGHEQFF. The CDR3 nucleotides are TGTGCCAGCAGCCAAGCCCCGAGGGACAGTGAAGGTCATGAGCAGTTCTTC.

The chain links TRBV29-1 to TRBJ2-5; the D is unclear. V was shortened by 3 bases and J by 11 bases, with 13 bases between the two germline ends. CDR1 SQVTM and CDR2 ANQGSEA come from the germline V gene. CDR3 length: 11 amino acids. The CDR3 spells CSVEVVAEQYF. CDR3 sequence (DNA): TGCAGCGTTGAGGTAGTTGCTGAGCAGTACTTC.

This clonotype has only a few counts. The DNA of the CDR3 is TGTGCCAGCAGGGAATCTAGAATCTACGAGCAGTACTTC. This sequence encodes CASRESRIYEQYF. The V gene is TRBV28, the J gene TRBJ2-7; D ambiguous. The CDR3 is 13 amino acids. V gave up 6 bases and J gave up 3 bases, with 12 bases separating them. Germline CDR1 MDHEN, CDR2 SYDVKM.

The V and J genes are TRBV6-6 and TRBJ2-1, with a possible D match to TRBD2 (6 bases). The V end was cut by 11 bases, the J end by 5 bases, with 13 bases between. This CDR3 region has 12 residues. Per the germline V gene, CDR1 is MNHNY and CDR2 is SVGAGI (reference sequence). The CDR3 bases are TGTGCCTATGGGACTGACCACAATGAGCAGTTCTTC. Its protein product is CAYGTDHNEQFF.

This chain links TRBV15 with TRBJ2-4, with no clear D. Germline lookup yields CDR1 LNHNV and CDR2 YYDKDF (reference sequence). The CDR3 is made up of 13 amino acids. V shed 4 bases and J shed 1 base, with 5 bases lying between them. In nucleotides, the CDR3 is TGTGCCACCAGCACGGGCGCCAAAAACATTCAGTACTTC. It translates to CATSTGAKNIQYF.

The V and J genes are TRBV3-1 and TRBJ2-5; 8 bases are a match to TRBD2. V shed 4 bases, J shed 7 bases, and the junction held 5 bases outside the gene matches. This CDR3 has 13 residues. Germline loops: CDR1 LGHDT, CDR2 YNNKEL (reference sequence). CDR3 sequence (DNA): TGTGCCAGCAGCCCAGGGACTAGTCCGACCCAGTACTTC. This codes for CASSPGTSPTQYF.

The rearrangement joins TRBV7-9 to TRBJ2-6, with TRBD1 matching over 7 bases. V was pared by 6 bases and J by 9 bases, with 11 bases of the junction left unmatched. The germline V gene encodes CDR1 SEHNR and CDR2 FQNEAQ (reference sequence). This CDR3 is 15 amino acids long. DNA of the CDR3: TGTGCCAGCAGTTACACGACAGGGCGCCTCAACGTCCTGACTTTC. This gives the protein CASSYTTGRLNVLTF.

The chain has TRBV5-1 and TRBJ2-5, with 9 bases lining up with TRBD2. Germline CDR1 SGHRS, CDR2 YFSETQ. Unmatched junction bases numbered 12, after V lost 4 bases and J lost 5 bases. The CDR3 contains 16 residues. The DNA for the CDR3 is TGCGCCAGCAGCGGACTGGTATCTAGCGGGGTTGAGACCCAGTACTTC. Protein: CASSGLVSSGVETQYF.

V and J are TRBV6-5 and TRBJ2-3; D possibly uses TRBD1 or TRBD2 (5 bases each). This CDR3 comprises 13 residues. V was shortened by 4 bases and J by 7 bases, with 12 bases between the two germline ends. CDR1 and CDR2 (germline): MNHEY, SVGAGI. CDR3 in amino acids: CASSWEKGHTQYF. The CDR3 DNA is TGTGCCAGCAGTTGGGAGAAGGGACATACGCAGTATTTT.

The chain uses TRBV20-1 and TRBJ1-4; TRBD1 agrees at 7 bases. Germline trimming cut 3 bases from V and 4 bases from J; bases unmatched to any gene: 11. CDR3 length equals 16 residues. Germline V lookup: CDR1 DFQATT, CDR2 SNEGSKA (reference sequence). The CDR3 nucleotides are TGCAGTGCTAGCCCCGAGGGGGCGCGGGATAATGAAAAACTGTTTTTT. Protein product: CSASPEGARDNEKLFF.

This clonotype was picked up many times. The rearrangement joins TRBV20-1 to TRBJ2-7, with 7 bases identical to TRBD2. The germline V gene encodes CDR1 DFQATT and CDR2 SNEGSKA (reference sequence). This CDR3 has 15 residues. With V trimmed by 5 bases and J by 5 bases, 15 bases remained unmatched. This CDR3 is CSAPHGGGASHEQYF. The CDR3 DNA is TGCAGTGCTCCCCATGGGGGGGGAGCGTCCCACGAGCAGTACTTC.

The chain joins TRBV27 to TRBJ2-4, with 8 bases that match TRBD2. V lost 2 bases to trimming and J lost 7 bases; unmatched junction nucleotides: 13. Germline assignment: CDR1 MNHEY and CDR2 SMNVEV (reference sequence). The CDR3 is 17 residues long. The CDR3 coding sequence is TGTGCCAGCAGTTTAAAGGGACTAGGAACGTTAAGTAACATTCAGTACTTC. Its translation is CASSLKGLGTLSNIQYF.

The chain uses TRBV28 and TRBJ2-7; 8 nucleotides match TRBD2. Trimming cost V 7 bases and J 5 bases; bases outside gene matches: 13. The CDR3 loop spans 15 amino acids. Germline V CDR1 and CDR2: MDHEN, SYDVKM. The CDR3 spells CASKSGTIGRDEQYF. CDR3 DNA: TGTGCCAGCAAATCCGGGACTATCGGGAGGGACGAGCAGTACTTC.

The genes are TRBV3-1 and TRBJ2-4; the D gene is possibly TRBD2 (5 bases). The J call could be wrong; TRBJ2-7 is a better fit for the DNA end. The CDR3 loop spans 15 amino acids. Per the germline V gene, CDR1 is LGHDT and CDR2 is YNNKEL (reference sequence). CDR3 loop: CASSQVHYGAYEQYF. Written as DNA, the CDR3 is TGTGCCAGCAGCCAAGTCCATTACGGGGCCTACGAGCAGTACTTC.

The genes are TRBV5-5 and TRBJ1-4; 7 bases match TRBD1. The V segment lost 5 bases and the J segment 0 bases; nucleotides outside the gene matches: 7. CDR1 and CDR2 (germline): SGHKS, YYEKEE (reference sequence). This CDR3 is built from 16 residues. CDR3 sequence reads: CASSLWGQTTNEKLFF. In nucleotides, the CDR3 is TGTGCCAGCAGTTTGTGGGGACAGACAACTAATGAAAAACTGTTTTTT.

This clonotype was seen more than once but under ten times. V usage is TRBV7-9 and J usage is TRBJ1-2, with D perhaps matching TRBD1 (5 bases). This CDR3 has 14 residues. Trimming left V 5 bases short and J 0 bases short, with 10 bases between. Germline V gives CDR1 SEHNR, CDR2 FQNEAQ (reference sequence). CDR3 DNA sequence: TGTGCCAGCAGCCCGGACACTTCTAACTATGGCTACACCTTC. This encodes CASSPDTSNYGYTF.

The chain uses TRBV9 and TRBJ2-7, with D possibly matching TRBD2 (6 bases). The CDR3 is 15 amino acids. The V gene's germline CDR1 is SGDLS and CDR2 YYNGEE. Trimming removed 0 bases from V and 7 bases from J, with 17 bases in between. DNA of the CDR3: TGTGCCAGCAGCGTAGATCTAACGGGAGTGGGTGAGCAGTACTTC. Its protein product is CASSVDLTGVGEQYF.

This clonotype was counted many times. The chain employs TRBV4-2 and TRBJ2-5; TRBD1 agrees at 10 bases. Germline V gives CDR1 LGHNA, CDR2 YNFKEQ. The trim removed 0 bases at V and 5 bases at J, leaving 3 bases unmatched. The CDR3 runs 15 residues. CDR3 sequence: CASSQDGTGVETQYF. The CDR3 DNA reads as TGTGCCAGCAGCCAAGATGGGACAGGGGTTGAGACCCAGTACTTC.